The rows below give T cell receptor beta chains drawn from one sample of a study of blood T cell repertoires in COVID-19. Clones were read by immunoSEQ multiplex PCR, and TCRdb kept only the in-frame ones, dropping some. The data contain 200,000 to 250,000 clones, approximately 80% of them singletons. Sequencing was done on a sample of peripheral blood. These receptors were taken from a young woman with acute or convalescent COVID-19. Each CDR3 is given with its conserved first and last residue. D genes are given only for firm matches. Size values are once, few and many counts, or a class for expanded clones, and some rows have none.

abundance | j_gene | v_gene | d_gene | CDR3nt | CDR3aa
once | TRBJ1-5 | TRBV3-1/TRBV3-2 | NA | TGTGCCAGCAGCTACAGCGGTAGCAATCAGCCCCAGCATTTT | CASSYSGSNQPQHF
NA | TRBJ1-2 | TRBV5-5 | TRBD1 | TGTGCCAGCAGCCCGGGTTGGACAGGGGACTATGGCTACACCTTC | CASSPGWTGDYGYTF
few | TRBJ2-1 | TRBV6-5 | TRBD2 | TGTGCCAGCAGTCGGAGCGGGAGGGCCTACAATGAGCAGTTCTTC | CASSRSGRAYNEQFF
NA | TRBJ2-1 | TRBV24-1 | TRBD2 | TGTGCCACCAGTGACACAACTAGCGGGAGGGCGGGTGAGCAGTTCTTC | CATSDTTSGRAGEQFF
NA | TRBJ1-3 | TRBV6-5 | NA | TGTGCCAGCAGTTATAGTCAAACTAACTCTGGAAACACCATATATTTT | CASSYSQTNSGNTIYF
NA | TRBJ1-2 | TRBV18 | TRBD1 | TGTGCCAGCTCACCGGACAGGGTTGGCTACACCTTC | CASSPDRVGYTF
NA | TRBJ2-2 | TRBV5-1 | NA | TGCGCCAGCAGCTTGGACAGGGTGGACACCGGGGAGCTGTTTTTT | CASSLDRVDTGELFF
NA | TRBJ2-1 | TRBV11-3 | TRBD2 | TGTGCCAGCAGCTCAAACGGACTAGCGGCGGATGAGCAGTTCTTC | CASSSNGLAADEQFF
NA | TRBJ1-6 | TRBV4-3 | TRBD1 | TGCGCCAGCAGCCAAGTTCAGGGGGCGAATTCACCCCTCCACTTT | CASSQVQGANSPLHF
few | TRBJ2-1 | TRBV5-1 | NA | TGCGCCAGCAGCTTAGGGGGTTACAATGAGCAGTTCTTC | CASSLGGYNEQFF
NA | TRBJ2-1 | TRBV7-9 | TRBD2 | TGTGCCAGCAGCTCGGTTGGACTAGCGGGAGAGTCCTACAATGAGCAGTTCTTC | CASSSVGLAGESYNEQFF
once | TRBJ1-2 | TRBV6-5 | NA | TGTGCCAGCAGCCTCATCGGGGTCGATGGCTACACCTTC | CASSLIGVDGYTF
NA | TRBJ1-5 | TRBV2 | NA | TGTGCCAGCAGTCGGCAGGATAATAGCAATCAGCCCCAGCATTTT | CASSRQDNSNQPQHF
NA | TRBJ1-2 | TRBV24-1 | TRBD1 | TGTGCCACCAGTGATCCAGGGACAGGCGGCTATGGCTACACCTTC | CATSDPGTGGYGYTF
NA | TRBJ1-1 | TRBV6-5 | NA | TGTGCCAGCGGGGAACAGGGACCGCGTGAAGCTTTCTTT | CASGEQGPREAFF
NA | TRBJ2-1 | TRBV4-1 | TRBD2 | TGCGCCAGCAGCCAAGGGCTAGCGGGATATGAGCAGTTCTTC | CASSQGLAGYEQFF
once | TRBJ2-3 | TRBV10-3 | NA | TGTGCCATCAGTGATTACGGGGGGCCTAGCACAGATACGCAGTATTTT | CAISDYGGPSTDTQYF
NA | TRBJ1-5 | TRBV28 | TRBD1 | TGTGCCAGCAGTTTATTAAGGGGGCGAGGGCAGCCCCAGCATTTT | CASSLLRGRGQPQHF
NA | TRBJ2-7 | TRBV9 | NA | TGTGCCAGCAGCGCCGGACAAGGGGATCCCTACGAGCAGTACTTC | CASSAGQGDPYEQYF
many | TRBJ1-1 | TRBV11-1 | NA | TGTGCCAGCAGCCGAGGGAACACTGAAGCTTTCTTT | CASSRGNTEAFF
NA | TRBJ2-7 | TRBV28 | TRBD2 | TGTGCCAGCAGTCCCACACGGACTAGCGGGAGAGGGTACGAGCAGTACTTC | CASSPTRTSGRGYEQYF
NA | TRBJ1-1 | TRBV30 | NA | TGTGCCTGGATGAGGACAGCTAACACTGAAGCTTTCTTT | CAWMRTANTEAFF
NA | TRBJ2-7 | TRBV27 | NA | TGTGCCAGCAGTTTATCAGGGGTCTACGAGCAGTACTTC | CASSLSGVYEQYF
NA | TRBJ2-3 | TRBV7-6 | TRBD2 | TGTGCCAGCAGCCCTCTAGCGGGAGCCGGCACAGATACGCAGTATTTT | CASSPLAGAGTDTQYF
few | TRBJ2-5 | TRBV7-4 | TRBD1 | TGTGCCAGCAGCTTTCGCAGGACAGGCTCGGAGACCCAGTACTTC | CASSFRRTGSETQYF
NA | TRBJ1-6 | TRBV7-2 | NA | TGTGCCAGCAGCTTAGTGGGCCAGTACTCCTATAATTCACCCCTCCACTTT | CASSLVGQYSYNSPLHF
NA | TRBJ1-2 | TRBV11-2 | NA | TGTGCCAGCAGCCCTTACGGGGGGCCCGGGATAGGTGGGGAAGGCTACACCTTC | CASSPYGGPGIGGEGYTF
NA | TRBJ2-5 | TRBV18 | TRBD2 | TGTGCCAGCTCACCGTTTAGCGGGAGTGGACAAGAGACCCAGTACTTC | CASSPFSGSGQETQYF
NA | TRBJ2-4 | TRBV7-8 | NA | TGTGCCAGCAGCTTCGTCCAGGGTTGGCGAAACATTCAGTACTTC | CASSFVQGWRNIQYF
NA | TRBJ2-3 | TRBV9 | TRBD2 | TGTGCCAGCAGCGCCCAGGCTAGCGGGATAGGAGATACGCAGTATTTT | CASSAQASGIGDTQYF
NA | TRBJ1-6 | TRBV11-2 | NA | TGTGCCAGCAGCCCAGTTGGGGGGGCGAAGGGTTCACCCCTCCACTTT | CASSPVGGAKGSPLHF
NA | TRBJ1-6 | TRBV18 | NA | TGTGCCAGCTCACTCCGAGGAGAATCGAATAATTCACCCCTCCACTTT | CASSLRGESNNSPLHF
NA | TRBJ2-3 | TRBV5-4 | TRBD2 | TGTGCCAGCAGCTTGGCATCGTCTAGCGGAAGCACAGATACGCAGTATTTT | CASSLASSSGSTDTQYF
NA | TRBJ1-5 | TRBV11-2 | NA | TGTGCCAGCAGCTTAGTCAGCGATCAGCCCCAGCATTTT | CASSLVSDQPQHF
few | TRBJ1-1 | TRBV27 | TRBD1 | TGTGCCAGCAGTTTGACAGGGCTCACTGAAGCTTTCTTT | CASSLTGLTEAFF
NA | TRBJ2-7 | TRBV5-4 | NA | TGTGCCAGCAGAATGCGGGACAGCCCGCTGGAGCAGTACTTC | CASRMRDSPLEQYF
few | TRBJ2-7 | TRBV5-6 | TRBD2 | TGTGCCAGCAGCGGGACTAGCCACGAGCAGTACTTC | CASSGTSHEQYF
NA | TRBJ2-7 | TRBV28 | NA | TGTGCCAGCACCCCGAACGGCAGGGACTCATACGAGCAGTACTTC | CASTPNGRDSYEQYF
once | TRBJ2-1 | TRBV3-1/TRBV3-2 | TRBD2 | TGTGCCAGCAGCCCGGGACTAGCGGGCGTCTATGAGCAGTTCTTC | CASSPGLAGVYEQFF
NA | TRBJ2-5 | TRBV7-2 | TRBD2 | TGTGCCAGCAGCCCAAGGACTAGCGGGAAAGAGACCCAGTACTTC | CASSPRTSGKETQYF
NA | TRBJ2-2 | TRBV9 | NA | TGTGCCAGCAGCGTAGGAGCACTGACGAACACCGGGGAGCTGTTTTTT | CASSVGALTNTGELFF
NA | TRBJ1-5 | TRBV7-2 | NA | TGTGCCAGCAGCTTAAGCGGGGTTGAACAGCCCCAGCATTTT | CASSLSGVEQPQHF
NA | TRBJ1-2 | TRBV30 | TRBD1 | TGTGCCTGGAGTGTACGGAGTTGGCAGGGGGCGAGCTACACCTTC | CAWSVRSWQGASYTF
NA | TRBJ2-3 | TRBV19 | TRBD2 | TGTGCCAGTAGTCTTCCGGGACTAGCGGACACAGATACGCAGTATTTT | CASSLPGLADTDTQYF
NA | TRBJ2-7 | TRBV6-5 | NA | TGTGCCAGCAGCCCGTTGGAGCCCTACGAGCAGTACTTC | CASSPLEPYEQYF
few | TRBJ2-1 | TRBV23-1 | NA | TGCGCCAGCAGCCCCGGCGGGACCCAAGGTACTGAGCAGTTCTTC | CASSPGGTQGTEQFF
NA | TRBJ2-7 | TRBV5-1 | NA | TGCGCCAGCAGCTTAAACAGGGACGAGCAGTACTTC | CASSLNRDEQYF
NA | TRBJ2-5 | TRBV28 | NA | TGTGCCAGCAGTCGACAGTTACAAGAGACCCAGTACTTC | CASSRQLQETQYF
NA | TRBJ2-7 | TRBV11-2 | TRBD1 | TGTGCCAGCTCCGGGACAGACAACTACGAGCAGTACTTC | CASSGTDNYEQYF
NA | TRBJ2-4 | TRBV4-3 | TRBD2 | TGCGCCAGCAGCGCGGGACTAGCGGGACTAGCCAAAAACATTCAGTACTTC | CASSAGLAGLAKNIQYF
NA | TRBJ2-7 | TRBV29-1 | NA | TGCAGCGTTGAACGGCAGGGGGGCGAGCAGTACTTC | CSVERQGGEQYF
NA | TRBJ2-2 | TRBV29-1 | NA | TGCAGCGCGGAAACAGGGCCCGGGGAGCTGTTTTTT | CSAETGPGELFF
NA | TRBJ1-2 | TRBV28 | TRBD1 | TGTGCCAGCAGACGCGGACAGGGCTATGGCTACACCTTC | CASRRGQGYGYTF
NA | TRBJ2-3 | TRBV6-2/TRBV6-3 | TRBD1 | TGTGCCAGCAGTTACACAACCGGGACAGGCACAGATACGCAGTATTTT | CASSYTTGTGTDTQYF
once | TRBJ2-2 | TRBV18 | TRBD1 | TGTGCCAGCTCAAAAAACACCGGGACAGGGGCGGACGGGGAGCTGTTTTTT | CASSKNTGTGADGELFF
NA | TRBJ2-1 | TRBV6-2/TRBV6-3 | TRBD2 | TGTGCCAGCAGTAAGGGCACAGGGAGGTTTAGCGGGAGCCCCTACAATGAGCAGTTCTTC | CASSKGTGRFSGSPYNEQFF
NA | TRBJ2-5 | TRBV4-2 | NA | TGTGCCAGCAGCCAAGCCCTTAGTCTCAGCGGGCAAGAGACCCAGTACTTC | CASSQALSLSGQETQYF
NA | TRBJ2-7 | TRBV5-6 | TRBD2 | TGTGCCAGCAGCTTCTATTGGACTAGCGGGAGCGTGGAACGCGAGCAGTACTTC | CASSFYWTSGSVEREQYF
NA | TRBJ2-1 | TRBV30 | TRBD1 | TGTGCCTGGGAAATAGACAGGGTTGAGCAGTTCTTC | CAWEIDRVEQFF
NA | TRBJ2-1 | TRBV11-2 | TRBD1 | TGTGCCAGCAGCTACCGGGACAGGGGGCTTTTAGATGAGCAGTTCTTC | CASSYRDRGLLDEQFF